This is a list of T cell receptor beta chains from one sample in a study of patients and donors after allogeneic stem cell transplantation. TCRdb independently ran MiXCR on the RT-PCR reads; one entry per CDR3 protein. The profile shows about 150,000 distinct CDR3 sequences, approximately 24% of them singletons. Sample: blood, either unsorted or a sorted T cell fraction (not recorded which). These receptors were obtained from a human donor who was either an allogeneic HSCT recipient or a stem cell or donor lymphocyte infusion donor (not recorded which). It is not recorded whose cells these are; they may come from a transplant donor. Each CDR3 is given with its conserved first and last residue. Fields, in order: D gene, V gene, J gene, clone size, CDR3 protein, CDR3 DNA. The D gene is left open where the match is weak. Where a row states a size, it is once, few, many or the class of an expanded clone; other rows omit it.

D: .; V: TRBV27; J: TRBJ2-1; size: .; CDR3: CASRVLGGTYNEQFF; DNA: TGTGCCAGCAGGGTCTTAGGGGGAACCTACAATGAGCAGTTCTTC
D: TRBD2; V: TRBV4-1; J: TRBJ2-1; size: few; CDR3: CASSQDRIAGGKGNEQFF; DNA: TGCGCCAGCAGCCAAGATCGGATCGCGGGAGGTAAGGGGAATGAGCAGTTCTTC
D: .; V: TRBV7-9; J: TRBJ1-1; size: many; CDR3: CASSLTDSNTEAFF; DNA: TGTGCCAGCAGCTTAACGGACAGCAACACTGAAGCTTTCTTT
D: .; V: TRBV6-2/TRBV6-3; J: TRBJ2-2; size: .; CDR3: CASSNHLDTGELFF; DNA: TGTGCCAGCAGTAACCACTTAGACACCGGGGAGCTGTTTTTT
D: TRBD2; V: TRBV5-1; J: TRBJ2-7; size: .; CDR3: CASRIRTSLDEQYF; DNA: TGCGCCAGCAGAATCCGGACTAGCTTGGACGAGCAGTACTTC
D: .; V: TRBV11-3; J: TRBJ2-2; size: .; CDR3: CASSLGSLTGELFF; DNA: TGTGCCAGCAGCTTGGGGAGTTTAACCGGGGAGCTGTTTTTT
D: .; V: TRBV5-1; J: TRBJ1-3; size: few; CDR3: CASSKTGGPGNTIYF; DNA: TGCGCCAGCAGCAAGACAGGCGGTCCTGGAAACACCATATATTTT
D: TRBD2; V: TRBV12-3/TRBV12-4; J: TRBJ2-3; size: few; CDR3: CASRLEREGGTDTQYF; DNA: TGTGCCAGCAGACTTGAGCGGGAGGGTGGCACAGATACGCAGTATTTT
D: .; V: TRBV7-6; J: TRBJ1-1; size: few; CDR3: CASSWDTDTEAFF; DNA: TGTGCCAGCAGTTGGGACACCGACACTGAAGCTTTCTTT
D: .; V: TRBV10-3; J: TRBJ1-3; size: few; CDR3: CAISELWELSGNTIYF; DNA: TGTGCCATCAGTGAGTTATGGGAGCTATCTGGAAACACCATATATTTT
D: .; V: TRBV5-6; J: TRBJ1-4; size: many; CDR3: CASSLVAGEKLFF; DNA: TGTGCCAGCAGCTTGGTGGCAGGGGAAAAACTGTTTTTT
D: .; V: TRBV6-6; J: TRBJ1-5; size: few; CDR3: CASSFPGNNQPQHF; DNA: TGTGCCAGCAGTTTTCCAGGGAATAATCAGCCCCAGCATTTT
D: .; V: TRBV10-3; J: TRBJ1-5; size: few; CDR3: CAISGTELSNQPQHF; DNA: TGTGCCATCAGTGGGACAGAACTTAGCAATCAGCCCCAGCATTTT
D: .; V: TRBV20-1; J: TRBJ2-3; size: .; CDR3: CSARANAGNRGDTQYF; DNA: TGCAGTGCTAGAGCTAATGCAGGGAACCGGGGGGATACGCAGTATTTT
D: TRBD2; V: TRBV20-1; J: TRBJ2-7; size: few; CDR3: CSARAPGLRNEQYF; DNA: TGCAGTGCTCGCGCCCCGGGACTAAGGAACGAGCAGTACTTC
D: .; V: TRBV12-3/TRBV12-4; J: TRBJ2-3; size: few; CDR3: CASMVALNTDTQYF; DNA: TGTGCCAGCATGGTCGCGTTAAACACAGATACGCAGTATTTT
D: TRBD2; V: TRBV14; J: TRBJ2-1; size: .; CDR3: CASSPMTSGRAVWNEQFF; DNA: TGTGCCAGCAGCCCCATGACTAGCGGGAGGGCGGTTTGGAATGAGCAGTTCTTC